These 5 T cell receptor beta chains came from one sample sequenced in a study of PD-L1 blockade in urothelial cancer. Time point in this sample: pretreatment peripheral blood. Using immunoSEQ multiplex PCR, the repertoire was profiled, and TCRdb retains in-frame clones only, with some absent. The profile shows 70,000 or so clones, 85% to 90% of them singletons. Sequencing used PBMCs, obtained around atezolizumab (anti-PD-L1) treatment. The receptors were gathered from a man between 65 and 80 years old with urothelial cancer.

The J gene is TRBJ2-7, the V gene TRBV5-3; D possibly corresponds to TRBD2 (6 bases). TRBV5-3 is labeled an ORF, and its function is uncertain. The ends were cut back, 0 bases at V and 3 bases at J, with 22 bases in the middle. The CDR3 has 18 residues. CDR3 nucleotides: TGTGCCAGAAGCTTGGTTGACGGGAGCTCGAGGGCTTACTACGAGCAGTACTTC. This codes for CARSLVDGSSRAYYEQYF.

This chain joins TRBV6-1 and TRBJ1-3; TRBD1 might be the D (5 bases). The V end was cut by 6 bases, the J end by 4 bases, with 10 bases between. The germline gives CDR1 MNHNS, CDR2 SASEGT. CDR3 length: 13 residues. DNA for the CDR3: TGTGCCAGCAGCAGGGAAGCCGGAAACACCATATATTTT. Translated, it gives CASSREAGNTIYF.

The table lists this clone with a count of one. CDR3 bases: TGTGCCAGCAGCGGTTGGACAGGGGGCAGGGAGACCCAGTACTTC. The encoded protein is CASSGWTGGRETQYF. The V call is TRBV11-2, the J call TRBJ2-5, with TRBD1 matching 11 bases. The CDR3 is 15 amino acids. V lost 5 bases to trimming and J lost 5 bases; unmatched junction nucleotides: 7. The germline gives CDR1 SGHAT, CDR2 FQNNGV.

The chain joins TRBV29-1 to TRBJ1-1; D is possibly TRBD1 (5 bases). Germline-derived CDR1 and CDR2 are SQVTM and ANQGSEA. The V and J ends lost 2 bases and 3 bases respectively, with 10 bases between them. The CDR3 loop spans 13 amino acids. The CDR3 reads CSVERTGDTEAFF. The CDR3, as DNA: TGCAGCGTTGAAAGAACAGGCGACACTGAAGCTTTCTTT.

The chain combines TRBV9 with TRBJ2-7, with 8 bases identical to TRBD2. The CDR3 covers 15 residues. CDR1 SGDLS and CDR2 YYNGEE come from the germline V gene. J was trimmed by 6 bases and V by 4 bases; bases with no gene match: 12. The CDR3 coding sequence is TGTGCCAGCAGCACCGCTACCGGACTAGCCGTCGAGCAGTACTTC. Its protein product is CASSTATGLAVEQYF.